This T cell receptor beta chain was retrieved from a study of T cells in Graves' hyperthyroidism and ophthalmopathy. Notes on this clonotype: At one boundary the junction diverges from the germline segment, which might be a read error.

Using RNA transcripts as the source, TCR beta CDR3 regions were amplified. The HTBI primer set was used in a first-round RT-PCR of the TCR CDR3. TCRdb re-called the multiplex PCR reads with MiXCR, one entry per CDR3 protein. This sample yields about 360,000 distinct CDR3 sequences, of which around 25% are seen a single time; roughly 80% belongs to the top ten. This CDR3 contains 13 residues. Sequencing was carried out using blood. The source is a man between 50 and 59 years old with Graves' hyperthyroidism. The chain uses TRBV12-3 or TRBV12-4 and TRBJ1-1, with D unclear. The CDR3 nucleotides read TGTGGCAGCAGTTTAGTGCAGAACACTAAAGCTTTCTTT. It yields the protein CGSSLVQNTKAFF.